A selection of T cell receptor beta chains follows, all from one sample in a study of cytomegalovirus exposure and HLA in healthy donors. Data came from immunoSEQ multiplex PCR; TCRdb stores just in-frame clones and leaves some out. The sample holds 250,000 or so clones, 90% seen once. The sample taken for sequencing was PBMCs. Every receptor here comes from a woman in her late teens or twenties in good health and CMV-seronegative. Both conserved end residues are part of each CDR3. A D gene is named only where the DNA matches it firmly.

>TRBD1|TRBV10-3|TRBJ2-2
CAISEQGQGYTGELFF
TGTGCCATCAGCGAGCAGGGACAGGGCTACACCGGGGAGCTGTTTTTT
>.|TRBV10-1|TRBJ2-2
CAVSPTNTGELFF
TGCGCCGTCTCACCTACGAACACCGGGGAGCTGTTTTTT
>TRBD1|TRBV7-9|TRBJ2-1
CASSSSAGGVGNEQFF
TGTGCCAGCAGCTCCTCTGCAGGGGGCGTCGGAAATGAGCAGTTCTTC
>.|TRBV25-1|TRBJ1-6
CASMQGYNSPLHF
TGTGCCAGCATGCAGGGGTATAATTCACCCCTCCACTTT
>.|TRBV27|TRBJ1-2
CASSLSAGLDYGYTF
TGTGCCAGCAGTTTATCTGCGGGGCTTGACTATGGCTACACCTTC
>.|TRBV28|TRBJ1-1
CASSLDPRLMNTEAFF
TGTGCCAGCAGTTTAGACCCCAGACTAATGAACACTGAAGCTTTCTTT
>.|TRBV7-9|TRBJ2-2
CASTQLNLPGELFF
TGTGCCAGCACCCAACTTAATCTTCCCGGGGAGCTGTTTTTT
>TRBD2|TRBV5-1|TRBJ2-3
CASSLGTSGGTDTQYF
TGCGCCAGCAGCTTGGGGACTAGCGGGGGGACAGATACGCAGTATTTT
>TRBD1|TRBV6-5|TRBJ1-1
CASSYAPTGGRTEAFF
TGTGCCAGCAGTTATGCCCCCACAGGGGGCCGCACTGAAGCTTTCTTT
>.|TRBV5-1|TRBJ1-1
CASSFEGKNTEAFF
TGCGCCAGCAGCTTTGAGGGCAAGAACACTGAAGCTTTCTTT